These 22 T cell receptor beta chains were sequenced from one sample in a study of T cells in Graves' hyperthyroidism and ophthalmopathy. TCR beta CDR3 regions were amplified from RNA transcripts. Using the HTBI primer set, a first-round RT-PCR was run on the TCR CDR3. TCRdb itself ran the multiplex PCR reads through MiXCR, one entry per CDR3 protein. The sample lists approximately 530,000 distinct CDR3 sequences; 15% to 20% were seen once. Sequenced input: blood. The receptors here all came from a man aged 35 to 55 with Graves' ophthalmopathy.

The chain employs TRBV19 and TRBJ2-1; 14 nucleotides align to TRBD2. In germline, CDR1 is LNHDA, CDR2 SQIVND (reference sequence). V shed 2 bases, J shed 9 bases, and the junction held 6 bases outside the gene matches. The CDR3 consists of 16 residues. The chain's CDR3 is CASSIRTSGRIGEQFF. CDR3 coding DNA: TGTGCCAGTAGTATAAGGACTAGCGGGAGGATTGGTGAGCAGTTCTTC.

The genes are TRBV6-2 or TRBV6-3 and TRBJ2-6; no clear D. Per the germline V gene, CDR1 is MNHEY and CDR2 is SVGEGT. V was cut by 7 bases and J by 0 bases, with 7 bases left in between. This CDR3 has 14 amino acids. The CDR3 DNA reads TGTGCCAGCACCACCCACTCTGGGGCCAACGTCCTGACTTTC. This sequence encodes CASTTHSGANVLTF.

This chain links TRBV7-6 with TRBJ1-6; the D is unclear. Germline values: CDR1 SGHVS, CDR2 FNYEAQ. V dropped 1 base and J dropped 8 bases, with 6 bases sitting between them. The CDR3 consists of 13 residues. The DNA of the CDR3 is TGTGCCAGCAGCTTAGAGGTTGATTCACCCCTCCACTTT. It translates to CASSLEVDSPLHF.

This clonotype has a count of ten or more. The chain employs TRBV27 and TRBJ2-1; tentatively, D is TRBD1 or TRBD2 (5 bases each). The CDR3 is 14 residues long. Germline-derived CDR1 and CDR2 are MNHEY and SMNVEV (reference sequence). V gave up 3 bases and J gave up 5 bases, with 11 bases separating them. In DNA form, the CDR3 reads TGTGCCAGCAGTTTTCTGGGACCCCACAATGAGCAGTTCTTC. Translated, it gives CASSFLGPHNEQFF.

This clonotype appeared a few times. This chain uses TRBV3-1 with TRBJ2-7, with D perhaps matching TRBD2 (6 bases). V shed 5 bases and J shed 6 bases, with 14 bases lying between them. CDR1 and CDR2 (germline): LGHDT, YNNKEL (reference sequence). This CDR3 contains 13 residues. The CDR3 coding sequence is TGTGCCAGCAGCGATACCTTGCGGGGCGAGCAGTACTTC. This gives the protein CASSDTLRGEQYF.

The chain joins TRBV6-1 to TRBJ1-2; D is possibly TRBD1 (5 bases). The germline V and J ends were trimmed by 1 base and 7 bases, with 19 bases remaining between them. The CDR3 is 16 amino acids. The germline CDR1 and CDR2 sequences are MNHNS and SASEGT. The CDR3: CASSEGPRPRRGGYTF. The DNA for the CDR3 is TGTGCCAGCAGTGAAGGCCCACGACCTCGAAGGGGTGGCTACACCTTC.

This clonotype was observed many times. This chain's CDR3 is CASSRYRGQTYEQYF. Written as DNA, the CDR3 is TGTGCCAGCAGCCGATATAGGGGGCAAACCTACGAGCAGTACTTC. The chain combines TRBV27 with TRBJ2-7; 7 bases are a match to TRBD1. The CDR3 runs 15 residues. V was clipped by 6 bases and J by 2 bases; unmatched bases: 10. Germline V gene sequence: CDR1 MNHEY, CDR2 SMNVEV (reference sequence).

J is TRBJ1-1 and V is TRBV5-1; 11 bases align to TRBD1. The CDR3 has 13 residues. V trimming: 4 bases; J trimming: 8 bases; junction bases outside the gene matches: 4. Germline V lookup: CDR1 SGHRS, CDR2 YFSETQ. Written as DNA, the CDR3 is TGCGCCAGCAGCACGGACAGGGGGCGCGAAGCTTTCTTT. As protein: CASSTDRGREAFF.

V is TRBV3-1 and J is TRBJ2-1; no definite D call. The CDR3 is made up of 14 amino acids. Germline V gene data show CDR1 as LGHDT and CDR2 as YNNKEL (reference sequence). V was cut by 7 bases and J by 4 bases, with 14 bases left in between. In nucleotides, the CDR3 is TGTGCCAGCAACAAACCCGGTCGGTACAATGAGCAGTTCTTC. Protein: CASNKPGRYNEQFF.

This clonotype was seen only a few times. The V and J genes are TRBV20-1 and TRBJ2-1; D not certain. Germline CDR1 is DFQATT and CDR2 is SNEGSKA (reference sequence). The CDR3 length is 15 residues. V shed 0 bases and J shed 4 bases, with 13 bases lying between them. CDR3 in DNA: TGCAGTGCTAGAGATCAGACGTTAGGGTACAATGAGCAGTTCTTC. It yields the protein CSARDQTLGYNEQFF.

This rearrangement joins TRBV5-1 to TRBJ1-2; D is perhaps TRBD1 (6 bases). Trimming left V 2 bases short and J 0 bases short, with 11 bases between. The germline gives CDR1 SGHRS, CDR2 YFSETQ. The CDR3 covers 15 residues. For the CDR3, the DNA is TGCGCCAGCAGCTTACAGGGAGTACCTAACTATGGCTACACCTTC. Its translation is CASSLQGVPNYGYTF.

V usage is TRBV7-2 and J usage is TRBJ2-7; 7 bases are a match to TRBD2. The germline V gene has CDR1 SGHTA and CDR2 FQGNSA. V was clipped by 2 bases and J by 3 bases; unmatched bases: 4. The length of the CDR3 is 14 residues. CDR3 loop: CASSLLAEDYEQYF. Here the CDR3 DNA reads TGTGCCAGCAGCTTACTAGCGGAGGACTACGAGCAGTACTTC.

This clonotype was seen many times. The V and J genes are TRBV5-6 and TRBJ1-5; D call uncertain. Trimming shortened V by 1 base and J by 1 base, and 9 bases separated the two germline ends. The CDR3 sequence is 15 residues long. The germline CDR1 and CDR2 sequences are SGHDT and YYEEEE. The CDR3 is CASSLRRRSNQPQHF. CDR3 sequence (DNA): TGTGCCAGCAGCTTGCGTCGGCGGAGCAATCAGCCCCAGCATTTT.

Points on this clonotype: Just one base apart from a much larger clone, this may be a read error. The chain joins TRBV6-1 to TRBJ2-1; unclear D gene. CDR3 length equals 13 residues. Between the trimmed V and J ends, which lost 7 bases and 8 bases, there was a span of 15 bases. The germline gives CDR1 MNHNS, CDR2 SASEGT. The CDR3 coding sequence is TGTGCCAGCAACCGGAATCCGGCAGATGAGCAGTTCTTC. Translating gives CASNRNPADEQFF.

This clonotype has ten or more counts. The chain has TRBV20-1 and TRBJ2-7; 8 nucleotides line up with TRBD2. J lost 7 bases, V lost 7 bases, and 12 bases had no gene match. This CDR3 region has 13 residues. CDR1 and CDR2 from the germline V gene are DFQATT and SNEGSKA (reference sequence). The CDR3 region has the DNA TGCAGTGTTGACCCCGGGACTAGTAGGGAGCAGTACTTC. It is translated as CSVDPGTSREQYF.

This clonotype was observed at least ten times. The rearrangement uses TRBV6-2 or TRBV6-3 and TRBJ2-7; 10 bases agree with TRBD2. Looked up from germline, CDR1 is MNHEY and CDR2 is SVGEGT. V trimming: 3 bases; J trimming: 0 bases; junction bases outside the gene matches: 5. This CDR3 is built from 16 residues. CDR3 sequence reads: CASSYSGTSASYEQYF. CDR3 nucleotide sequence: TGTGCCAGCAGTTATTCCGGGACTAGCGCCTCCTACGAGCAGTACTTC.

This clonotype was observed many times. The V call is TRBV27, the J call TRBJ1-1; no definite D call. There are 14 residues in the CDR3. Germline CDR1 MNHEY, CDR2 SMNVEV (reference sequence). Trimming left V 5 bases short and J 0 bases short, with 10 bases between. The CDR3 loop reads CASSKQLMNTEAFF. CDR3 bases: TGTGCCAGCAGTAAACAGCTAATGAACACTGAAGCTTTCTTT.

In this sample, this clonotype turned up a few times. CDR3 sequence: CASSGGTGKEQYF. The CDR3 nucleotides read TGTGCCAGCAGCGGCGGGACAGGGAAGGAGCAGTACTTC. The rearrangement links TRBV9 to TRBJ2-7, with 9 bases fitting TRBD1. From germline, CDR1 is SGDLS and CDR2 YYNGEE. The CDR3 runs 13 residues. Trimming took 3 bases from V and 7 from J; bases not matched to a gene: 5.

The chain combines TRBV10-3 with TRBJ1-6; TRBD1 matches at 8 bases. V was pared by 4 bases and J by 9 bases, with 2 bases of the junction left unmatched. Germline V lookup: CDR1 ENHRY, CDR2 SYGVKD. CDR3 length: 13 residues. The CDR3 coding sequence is TGTGCCATCAGTGGGCAGGGGGCTTCACCCCTCCACTTT. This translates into CAISGQGASPLHF.

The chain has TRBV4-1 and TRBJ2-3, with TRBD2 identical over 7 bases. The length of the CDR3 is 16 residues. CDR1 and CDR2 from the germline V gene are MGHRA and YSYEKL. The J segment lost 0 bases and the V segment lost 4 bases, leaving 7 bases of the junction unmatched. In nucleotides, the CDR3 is TGCGCCAGCAGCCGGCTCACTAGCGCCAGCACAGATACGCAGTATTTT. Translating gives CASSRLTSASTDTQYF.

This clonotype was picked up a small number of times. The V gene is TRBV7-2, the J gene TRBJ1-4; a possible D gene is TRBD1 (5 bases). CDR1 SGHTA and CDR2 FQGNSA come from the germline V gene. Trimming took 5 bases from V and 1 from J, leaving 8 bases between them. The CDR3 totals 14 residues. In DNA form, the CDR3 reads TGTGCCAGCAGCGGGGGGGGAACTAATGAAAAACTGTTTTTT. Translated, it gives CASSGGGTNEKLFF.

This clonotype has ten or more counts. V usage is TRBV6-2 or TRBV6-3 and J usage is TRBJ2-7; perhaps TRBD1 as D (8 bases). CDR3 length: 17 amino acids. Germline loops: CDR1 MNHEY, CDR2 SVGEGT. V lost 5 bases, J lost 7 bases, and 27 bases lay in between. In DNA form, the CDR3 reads TGTGCCAGCAGTCCTATACTCCGGGACAGGCGGGGGAGAGAGCAGTACTTC. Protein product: CASSPILRDRRGREQYF.